Following are 32 T cell receptor beta chains from one sample sequenced in a study of Ad26.COV2.S vaccination and SARS-CoV-2 variants. Described treatment: some 20 received Ad26.COV2.S at low or high dose, single or two shots; roughly five received placebo; per-sample allocation not given. At day 63 after the first vaccine or placebo injection, samples were drawn. Data came from immunoSEQ multiplex PCR; TCRdb stores just in-frame clones and leaves some out. The sample records fewer than 500,000 clones, around 91% being singletons. This sample comprised peripheral blood, obtained in a trial of Ad26.COV2.S vaccine versus placebo. These receptors were obtained from a person between 18 and 60 years old who received the Ad26.COV2.S COVID-19 vaccine or a placebo.

V is TRBV30 and J is TRBJ2-1; 13 bases line up with TRBD2. Unmatched junction bases numbered 14, after V lost 3 bases and J lost 12 bases. Germline V lookup: CDR1 GTSNPN, CDR2 SVGIG (reference sequence). There are 16 residues in the CDR3. As DNA, the CDR3 is TGTGCCTGGAGAGGACTAGCGGGAGCGTTTAGTCTCGGGCAGTTCTTC. This codes for CAWRGLAGAFSLGQFF.

This clone was seen a few times. CDR3 amino acids: CASSLTGVYNSPLHF. CDR3 in DNA: TGTGCCAGCAGCTTGACAGGGGTTTATAATTCACCCCTCCACTTT. The genes are TRBV5-4 and TRBJ1-6; 7 nucleotides agree with TRBD1. This CDR3 spans 15 amino acids. The ends lost 1 base at V and 4 bases at J; junction bases unmatched: 2. Germline CDR1 SGHNT, CDR2 YYREEE (reference sequence). Supplemented by reference TRBV5-4 and TRBJ1-6, the full variable domain reads ETGVTQSPTHLIKTRGQQVTLRCSSQSGHNTVSWYQQALGQGPQFIFQYYREEENGRGNFPPRFSGLQFPNYSSELNVNALELDDSALYLCASSLTGVYNSPLHFGNGTRLTVT.

The chain carries TRBV6-2 or TRBV6-3 and TRBJ1-5; unclear D gene. Germline V CDR1 and CDR2: MNHEY, SVGEGT. This CDR3 is built from 13 residues. V was shortened by 0 bases and J by 4 bases, with 4 bases between the two germline ends. The CDR3 protein is CASSYSKNQPQHF. The CDR3 nucleotides read TGTGCCAGCAGTTACTCAAAGAATCAGCCCCAGCATTTT.

The chain combines TRBV19 with TRBJ2-7, with 8 bases matching TRBD1. V trimming: 5 bases; J trimming: 1 base; junction bases outside the gene matches: 4. The CDR3 spans 14 residues. The V gene's germline CDR1 is LNHDA and CDR2 SQIVND (reference sequence). This CDR3 is CASSGGTGSYEQYF. CDR3 coding DNA: TGTGCCAGTAGTGGGGGGACAGGTTCCTACGAGCAGTACTTC.

V and J are TRBV14 and TRBJ2-2; possible D gene TRBD1, 6 bases. Germline loops: CDR1 SGHDN, CDR2 FVKESK. Deletions cut 5 bases from V and 1 base from J, with 11 bases between. CDR3 length: 15 amino acids. The CDR3 coding sequence is TGTGCCAGCAGCTTCCGACAGGAGAACACCGGGGAGCTGTTTTTT. Translating it yields CASSFRQENTGELFF.

J is TRBJ2-2 and V is TRBV2; 10 bases map to TRBD1. The ends lost 6 bases at V and 6 bases at J; junction bases unmatched: 7. Germline lookup yields CDR1 SNHLY and CDR2 FYNNEI. This CDR3 spans 15 amino acids. The CDR3 bases are TGTGCCAGCAGCCTGGGACAGGGGTTCCCCGGGGAGCTGTTTTTT. Translating gives CASSLGQGFPGELFF.

The V gene is TRBV7-9, the J gene TRBJ2-1; TRBD2 matches 7 bases. The J segment lost 3 bases and the V segment lost 5 bases, leaving 4 bases of the junction unmatched. Germline lookup yields CDR1 SEHNR and CDR2 FQNEAQ (reference sequence). The CDR3 contains 14 residues. This CDR3 is CASSRDYHYNEQFF. In DNA, the CDR3 is TGTGCCAGCAGCAGGGACTATCACTACAATGAGCAGTTCTTC.

V gene TRBV19 combines with J gene TRBJ1-6; the D is unclear. The germline CDR1 and CDR2 sequences are LNHDA and SQIVND (reference sequence). V shed 3 bases and J shed 7 bases, with 4 bases lying between them. The CDR3 totals 12 residues. The CDR3: CASSMRNSPLHF. The CDR3 DNA is TGTGCCAGTAGTATGAGAAATTCACCCCTCCACTTT.

This chain uses TRBV7-2 with TRBJ2-2; 7 nucleotides agree with TRBD2. Trimming took 5 bases from V and 1 from J; bases not matched to a gene: 4. CDR3 length: 15 amino acids. The germline CDR1 and CDR2 sequences are SGHTA and FQGNSA. CDR3 in DNA: TGTGCCAGCAGCCCTGGGGGGGGGAACACCGGGGAGCTGTTTTTT. It encodes CASSPGGGNTGELFF.

This clone has only one observation. The V call is TRBV10-3, the J call TRBJ1-6; 11 bases line up with TRBD1. The V and J ends lost 6 bases and 8 bases, in that order; junction bases with no gene match: 3. The CDR3 has 14 amino acids. CDR1 and CDR2 (germline): ENHRY, SYGVKD. The chain's CDR3 is CAIRPGQGDSPLHF. CDR3 in DNA: TGTGCCATCAGGCCGGGACAGGGGGATTCACCCCTCCACTTT.

The CDR3 DNA sequence: TGTGCCAGCAGTCTAGCGGGAGCGTCCTACGAGCAGTACTTC. This codes for CASSLAGASYEQYF. The gene calls are TRBV6-5 and TRBJ2-7; 10 bases are shared with TRBD2. Trimming cost V 5 bases and J 1 base; bases outside gene matches: 2. Germline loops: CDR1 MNHEY, CDR2 SVGAGI. This CDR3 is 14 amino acids long.

This sequence joins TRBV21-1 and TRBJ2-1; the D segment call TRBD1 is taken from the table without a DNA check. TRBV21-1 is a pseudogene. This CDR3 has 17 residues. The CDR3 DNA reads TGTGCCAGCAGCTGGGGAGGGACAGGGAACGGGCCCAATGAGCAGTTCTTC. Translation gives CASSWGGTGNGPNEQFF.

The rearrangement joins TRBV29-1 to TRBJ2-7; TRBD1 agrees at 7 bases. CDR3 length: 14 residues. Trimming cost V 6 bases and J 2 bases; bases outside gene matches: 10. The V gene's germline CDR1 is SQVTM and CDR2 ANQGSEA. CDR3 region: CSVVLQGVPYEQYF. The CDR3 region has the DNA TGCAGCGTCGTCCTCCAGGGGGTCCCCTACGAGCAGTACTTC.

The J gene is TRBJ2-7, the V gene TRBV4-1; no firm D call. The CDR3 consists of 13 residues. The germline V gene has CDR1 MGHRA and CDR2 YSYEKL. The V gene lost 1 base and the J gene lost 0 bases, with 4 bases spanning the gap. The CDR3 region is CASSQGFSYEQYF. DNA for the CDR3: TGCGCCAGCAGCCAAGGATTCTCCTACGAGCAGTACTTC.

The CDR3 DNA reads as TGTGCCTGGAGTGTTGGCTACGGGGACACTGAAGCTTTCTTT. Translating it yields CAWSVGYGDTEAFF. This rearrangement joins TRBV30 to TRBJ1-1, with D unresolved. The CDR3 spans 14 residues. Deletions cut 0 bases from V and 3 bases from J, with 11 bases between. From germline, CDR1 is GTSNPN and CDR2 SVGIG (reference sequence).

CDR3: CASSGGLAGNIQYF. The CDR3 DNA reads TGTGCCAGCAGTGGGGGACTAGCCGGGAACATTCAGTACTTC. This rearrangement joins TRBV6-2 or TRBV6-3 to TRBJ2-4; 9 bases are a match to TRBD2. V shed 5 bases, J shed 7 bases, and the junction held 6 bases outside the gene matches. The CDR3 sequence is 14 residues long. Germline-derived CDR1 and CDR2 are MNHEY and SVGEGT.

V and J are TRBV7-2 and TRBJ2-7; 11 bases fit TRBD2. This CDR3 spans 13 amino acids. The junction had 4 bases not matched to a gene; V was cut back by 5 bases and J by 7 bases. Germline V lookup: CDR1 SGHTA, CDR2 FQGNSA. The CDR3 nucleotides read TGTGCCAGCAGCCCGTGGACTAGCGGGGAGCAGTACTTC. As protein: CASSPWTSGEQYF. The full variable domain, rest sourced from reference TRBV7-2 and TRBJ2-7, is GAGVSQSPSNKVTEKGKDVELRCDPISGHTALYWYRQSLGQGLEFLIYFQGNSAPDKSGLPSDRFSAERTGGSVSTLTIQRTQQEDSAVYLCASSPWTSGEQYFGPGTRLTVT.

J is TRBJ1-1 and V is TRBV27, with 7 bases lining up with TRBD1. Trimming took 6 bases from V and 8 from J; bases not matched to a gene: 9. This CDR3 spans 13 amino acids. Germline V gives CDR1 MNHEY, CDR2 SMNVEV (reference sequence). The DNA of the CDR3 is TGTGCCAGCAGGTCCCTAGGGGGCGGAGAAGCTTTCTTT. Amino acids: CASRSLGGGEAFF.

CDR3 DNA sequence: TGTGCCAGCAGTTACGGGGACAGCCCCTATGGCTACACCTTC. Encoded protein: CASSYGDSPYGYTF. V is TRBV6-5 and J is TRBJ1-2; 7 bases fit TRBD1. The CDR3 extends over 14 amino acids. Germline CDR1 is MNHEY and CDR2 is SVGAGI. V shed 2 bases, J shed 4 bases, and the junction held 4 bases outside the gene matches.

J is TRBJ2-1 and V is TRBV5-1; no reliable D call. The CDR3 consists of 14 residues. Germline CDR1 and CDR2: SGHRS and YFSETQ. Trimming pared 0 bases from V and 5 bases from J, leaving 9 bases between. The CDR3 region has the DNA TGCGCCAGCAGCTTGGCTCGAGGTAACAATGAGCAGTTCTTC. Protein product: CASSLARGNNEQFF.

The chain couples TRBV11-2 to TRBJ1-1; D not resolved. V lost 5 bases and J lost 1, with 17 bases in between. CDR1 is SGHAT, CDR2 FQNNGV, per germline. The CDR3 loop spans 16 amino acids. In DNA, the CDR3 is TGTGCCAGCAGCCCGGGTTCCGGGATTAAGAACACTGAAGCTTTCTTT. Translated, it gives CASSPGSGIKNTEAFF.

This clone came up once. The chain joins TRBV28 to TRBJ2-5; 14 bases line up with TRBD2. Trimming at V came to 5 bases and at J to 5 bases, leaving 13 bases not matched to a gene. The CDR3 length is 18 residues. Germline V gene lookup returns CDR1 MDHEN and CDR2 SYDVKM. The CDR3 reads CASSRGLAGAGRTETQYF. In DNA form, the CDR3 reads TGTGCCAGCAGTAGGGGACTAGCGGGAGCAGGGCGGACGGAGACCCAGTACTTC.

The gene calls are TRBV4-3 and TRBJ2-7, with TRBD2 identical over 7 bases. This CDR3 has 15 residues. Per germline, CDR1 LGHNA and CDR2 YSLEER. V lost 0 bases, J lost 5 bases, and 7 bases stayed unmatched. The CDR3 bases are TGCGCCAGCAGCCAAGATCGCGGGAGTCTGGACGAGCAGTACTTC. Its protein product is CASSQDRGSLDEQYF.

The rearrangement links TRBV7-2 to TRBJ2-3; 8 bases line up with TRBD2. V was pared by 5 bases and J by 0 bases, with 4 bases of the junction left unmatched. The CDR3 has 15 amino acids. Germline V gives CDR1 SGHTA, CDR2 FQGNSA. CDR3 in amino acids: CASSVSGISTDTQYF. The CDR3 DNA is TGTGCCAGCAGCGTTAGCGGGATTAGCACAGATACGCAGTATTTT.

CDR3 loop: CASSQGTVGYTF. CDR3 in DNA: TGTGCCAGCAGCCAAGGGACAGTTGGCTACACCTTC. The V call is TRBV14, the J call TRBJ1-2, with a possible D match to TRBD1 (6 bases). Germline values: CDR1 SGHDN, CDR2 FVKESK. V lost 1 base to trimming and J lost 7 bases, with 7 bases between them. This CDR3 is built from 12 residues.

The chain uses TRBV10-3 and TRBJ2-1; D is undetermined. CDR3 length: 13 amino acids. V gave up 0 bases and J gave up 9 bases, with 9 bases separating them. Germline loops: CDR1 ENHRY, CDR2 SYGVKD. The CDR3 is CAISESPGGEQFF. As DNA, the CDR3 is TGTGCCATCAGTGAGTCGCCGGGTGGTGAGCAGTTCTTC.

The chain is built from TRBV7-2 and TRBJ2-7; 14 positions match TRBD2. The CDR3 has 13 amino acids. Trimming cost V 8 bases and J 6 bases; bases outside gene matches: 3. Germline V gives CDR1 SGHTA, CDR2 FQGNSA. CDR3 sequence reads: CASGTSGSVEQYF. The CDR3 bases are TGTGCCAGCGGGACTAGCGGGAGTGTCGAGCAGTACTTC.

This chain links TRBV19 with TRBJ2-1; D might be TRBD1 (6 bases). Germline V gives CDR1 LNHDA, CDR2 SQIVND (reference sequence). V was shortened by 0 bases and J by 7 bases, with 7 bases between the two germline ends. This CDR3 contains 13 residues. The CDR3 DNA reads as TGTGCCAGTAGTATAGAGGGGGCAAATGAGCAGTTCTTC. Translation gives CASSIEGANEQFF.

The chain is built from TRBV6-6 and TRBJ2-7, with D maybe TRBD1 (5 bases). This CDR3 comprises 11 residues. V dropped 5 bases and J dropped 7 bases, with 9 bases sitting between them. Per germline, CDR1 MNHNY and CDR2 SVGAGI (reference sequence). The CDR3: CASSNQGEQYF. The CDR3 coding sequence is TGTGCCAGCAGTAACCAGGGAGAGCAGTACTTC.

The genes are TRBV7-9 and TRBJ1-1; 7 positions match TRBD1. CDR1 is SEHNR and CDR2 is FQNEAQ in the germline V gene (reference sequence). The J segment lost 10 bases and the V segment lost 5 bases, leaving 10 bases of the junction unmatched. The CDR3 totals 13 residues. The CDR3 sequence is CASSPDRVSGAFF. CDR3 bases: TGTGCCAGCAGCCCCGACAGGGTTTCAGGAGCTTTCTTT.

This chain uses TRBV7-9 with TRBJ2-5; 8 bases line up with TRBD2. Germline values: CDR1 SEHNR, CDR2 FQNEAQ (reference sequence). J gave up 7 bases and V 2 bases, and 12 bases lay outside the gene matches. The CDR3 is 16 residues long. CDR3: CASSLRAREAGGTQYF. CDR3 nucleotides: TGTGCCAGCAGCTTAAGGGCGCGGGAGGCCGGGGGGACCCAGTACTTC.

The chain joins TRBV5-4 to TRBJ1-4; D is perhaps TRBD1 (5 bases). This CDR3 comprises 14 residues. From germline, CDR1 is SGHNT and CDR2 YYREEE (reference sequence). The V end lost 3 bases, the J end lost 3 bases, and 9 bases lay between the germline ends. The DNA of the CDR3 is TGTGCCAGCAGCTCGGACAACGCTAATGAAAAACTGTTTTTT. Amino acids: CASSSDNANEKLFF.